This T cell receptor beta chain comes out of a study of cytomegalovirus exposure and HLA in healthy donors. On the study more broadly: An earlier analysis found roughly 110 million unique TCR beta sequences from around 180 million T cells. Study findings and constraints: In a later analysis, DRB1 alleles had the most associated TCRs; HLA-C alleles the fewest. Likely technical artifact: a cluster of highly shared sequence variants. V- and J-gene trimming in TCR beta was tied to a missense DCLRE1C variant by an analysis performed later.

Of note for this clone: The target antigen is unknown.

With 60 Vbeta and 13 Jbeta primers, the PCR was carried out. This table comes from immunoSEQ multiplex PCR, and its TCRdb copy is limited to in-frame clones, with some not included. This sample's table has under 50,000 clones. The V and J ends lost 6 bases and 0 bases respectively, with 12 bases between them. There are 15 residues in the CDR3. Germline V gene lookup returns CDR1 MNHNS and CDR2 SASEGT. Material for sequencing was PBMCs. The origin of this receptor is a male donor in good health and CMV-seronegative. V is TRBV6-1 and J is TRBJ1-3; D is unclear. CDR3 loop: CASSSTAVSGNTIYF. As DNA, the CDR3 is TGTGCCAGCAGCTCAACTGCCGTCTCTGGAAACACCATATATTTT.